This T cell receptor (beta chain) emerged from a study of blood T cell repertoires in COVID-19. Study details: Spain, Italy and the United States supplied samples that represented acute and convalescent COVID-19. Nucleic acid was either cDNA or gDNA, and it came from T cells, B-cell-depleted T cells, or PBMCs.

Between the trimmed V and J ends, which lost 0 bases and 4 bases, there was a span of 12 bases. Germline CDR1 SGHAT, CDR2 FQNNGV. The CDR3 runs 15 residues. Authors' data handling: Estimates of nucleated cell counts were drawn from the amplification of reference gene primers. TCRdb's table, derived via immunoSEQ multiplex PCR, lists solely in-frame clones and lacks some. V and J calls plus clone size are reproduced from that table; the DNA served to infer D and trimming. Of 60,000 to 75,000 clones listed, about 88% are singletons. What was sequenced was peripheral blood. This TCR came from a human donor in a cohort sampled during active COVID-19. The chain links TRBV11-2 to TRBJ1-2; D possibly corresponds to TRBD1 (6 bases). The CDR3 bases are TGTGCCAGCAGCTTAGATCGGGACACTTTCTATGGCTACACCTTC. Translating gives CASSLDRDTFYGYTF.